These T cell receptor beta chains were read from a single sample in a study of Ad26.COV2.S vaccination and SARS-CoV-2 variants. Here immunoSEQ multiplex PCR was the method, and the copy in TCRdb shows in-frame clones only, minus some. Among about 430,000 clones listed, over 75% were seen once. The material was peripheral blood, obtained in a trial of Ad26.COV2.S vaccine versus placebo. The source of these receptors is a person between 18 and 59 years old who received the Ad26.COV2.S COVID-19 vaccine or a placebo. CDR3s include the opening cysteine and the closing phenylalanine or tryptophan. D genes are given only for firm matches. Not every row has a clone size; where given, it reads once, few, many or a size class.

j_gene: TRBJ1-1; v_gene: TRBV30; d_gene: .; abundance: .; CDR3aa: CAWGGRRRAFF; CDR3nt: TGTGCCTGGGGAGGCCGGCGTCGAGCTTTCTTT
j_gene: TRBJ2-1; v_gene: TRBV5-1; d_gene: TRBD2; abundance: few; CDR3aa: CASSLVSGRDNEQFF; CDR3nt: TGCGCCAGCAGCTTGGTTAGCGGGAGGGATAATGAGCAGTTCTTC
j_gene: TRBJ2-2; v_gene: TRBV15; d_gene: .; abundance: .; CDR3aa: CATSRDAGRMNTGELFF; CDR3nt: TGTGCCACCAGCAGAGATGCAGGGCGAATGAACACCGGGGAGCTGTTTTTT
j_gene: TRBJ2-1; v_gene: TRBV7-9; d_gene: TRBD2; abundance: .; CDR3aa: CASSLGASGSINEQFF; CDR3nt: TGTGCCAGCAGCTTAGGGGCTAGCGGGAGTATAAATGAGCAGTTCTTC
j_gene: TRBJ2-3; v_gene: TRBV19; d_gene: TRBD1; abundance: .; CDR3aa: CASSVGQATDTQYF; CDR3nt: TGTGCCAGTAGTGTCGGACAGGCCACGGATACGCAGTATTTT
j_gene: TRBJ2-1; v_gene: TRBV30; d_gene: TRBD2; abundance: .; CDR3aa: CAWSVPAGVAYNEQFF; CDR3nt: TGTGCCTGGAGTGTTCCAGCGGGAGTGGCCTACAATGAGCAGTTCTTC
j_gene: TRBJ1-2; v_gene: TRBV27; d_gene: .; abundance: .; CDR3aa: CASRGFLDGYTF; CDR3nt: TGTGCCAGCAGAGGATTTTTAGATGGCTACACCTTC
j_gene: TRBJ1-1; v_gene: TRBV19; d_gene: TRBD1; abundance: .; CDR3aa: CASMVGGASGTEAFF; CDR3nt: TGTGCCAGTATGGTAGGGGGCGCATCGGGTACTGAAGCTTTCTTT
j_gene: TRBJ2-5; v_gene: TRBV9; d_gene: TRBD1; abundance: .; CDR3aa: CASSVRQGPQETQYF; CDR3nt: TGTGCCAGCAGCGTAAGACAGGGCCCCCAAGAGACCCAGTACTTC
j_gene: TRBJ2-3; v_gene: TRBV5-1; d_gene: TRBD2; abundance: .; CDR3aa: CASRPPLAGDTDTQYF; CDR3nt: TGCGCCAGCAGACCGCCCCTAGCGGGAGACACAGATACGCAGTATTTT
j_gene: TRBJ1-4; v_gene: TRBV6-6; d_gene: TRBD1; abundance: .; CDR3aa: CASSYSGTGGNEKLFF; CDR3nt: TGTGCCAGCAGTTACTCGGGGACAGGGGGTAATGAAAAACTGTTTTTT
j_gene: TRBJ1-6; v_gene: TRBV5-5; d_gene: TRBD1; abundance: .; CDR3aa: CASSLWAGGDSPLHF; CDR3nt: TGTGCCAGCAGCTTGTGGGCAGGGGGTGATTCACCCCTCCACTTT
j_gene: TRBJ2-5; v_gene: TRBV5-1; d_gene: TRBD1; abundance: once; CDR3aa: CASIQGDRGQETQYF; CDR3nt: TGCGCCAGCATTCAAGGGGACAGGGGGCAGGAGACCCAGTACTTC
j_gene: TRBJ2-1; v_gene: TRBV19; d_gene: .; abundance: .; CDR3aa: CASSIEDRGLDYNEQFF; CDR3nt: TGTGCCAGTAGTATAGAAGACCGGGGCCTCGATTACAATGAGCAGTTCTTC
j_gene: TRBJ2-2; v_gene: TRBV9; d_gene: TRBD2; abundance: .; CDR3aa: CASSVLAGLNTGELFF; CDR3nt: TGTGCCAGCAGCGTGCTAGCGGGCCTGAACACCGGGGAGCTGTTTTTT
j_gene: TRBJ2-1; v_gene: TRBV4-1; d_gene: TRBD2; abundance: .; CDR3aa: CASSQRPGTSGSGIHNEQFF; CDR3nt: TGCGCCAGCAGCCAGCGTCCCGGGACTAGCGGGAGCGGTATCCACAATGAGCAGTTCTTC
j_gene: TRBJ2-3; v_gene: TRBV24-1; d_gene: TRBD1; abundance: .; CDR3aa: CATSDPGQGWDTQYF; CDR3nt: TGTGCCACCAGTGATCCGGGACAGGGGTGGGATACGCAGTATTTT
j_gene: TRBJ2-1; v_gene: TRBV3-1/TRBV3-2; d_gene: TRBD2; abundance: .; CDR3aa: CASSPGLAGGNEQFF; CDR3nt: TGTGCCAGCAGCCCAGGACTAGCGGGAGGCAATGAGCAGTTCTTC
j_gene: TRBJ1-2; v_gene: TRBV6-5; d_gene: .; abundance: .; CDR3aa: CASSYSAGEPYGYTF; CDR3nt: TGTGCCAGCAGTTACTCGGCCGGGGAACCCTATGGCTACACCTTC
j_gene: TRBJ2-1; v_gene: TRBV7-9; d_gene: .; abundance: .; CDR3aa: CASELATNEQFF; CDR3nt: TGTGCCAGCGAGTTAGCAACTAATGAGCAGTTCTTC
j_gene: TRBJ2-5; v_gene: TRBV9; d_gene: TRBD2; abundance: once; CDR3aa: CASSVGTSGSAGQETQYF; CDR3nt: TGTGCCAGCAGCGTAGGTACTAGCGGGAGTGCGGGCCAAGAGACCCAGTACTTC
j_gene: TRBJ2-1; v_gene: TRBV28; d_gene: .; abundance: .; CDR3aa: CASSSPLLGAFHSYNEQFF; CDR3nt: TGTGCCAGCAGTTCACCGCTTTTGGGAGCCTTCCACTCCTACAATGAGCAGTTCTTC
j_gene: TRBJ1-1; v_gene: TRBV6-5; d_gene: TRBD1; abundance: .; CDR3aa: CASSYGGTGGKAFF; CDR3nt: TGTGCCAGCAGTTACGGAGGGACAGGGGGTAAAGCTTTCTTT
j_gene: TRBJ2-7; v_gene: TRBV5-4; d_gene: .; abundance: .; CDR3aa: CASSKRDSSIYEQYF; CDR3nt: TGTGCCAGCAGCAAAAGGGACTCCTCAATCTACGAGCAGTACTTC
j_gene: TRBJ1-2; v_gene: TRBV9; d_gene: TRBD1; abundance: .; CDR3aa: CASRGQGINYGYTF; CDR3nt: TGTGCCAGCAGAGGACAGGGTATTAACTATGGCTACACCTTC
j_gene: TRBJ1-3; v_gene: TRBV6-6; d_gene: .; abundance: .; CDR3aa: CASSQGQSSGNTIYF; CDR3nt: TGTGCCAGCAGCCAAGGACAGAGCTCTGGAAACACCATATATTTT
j_gene: TRBJ1-3; v_gene: TRBV5-6; d_gene: .; abundance: .; CDR3aa: CASSSRGGSGNTIYF; CDR3nt: TGTGCCAGCAGCTCCCGAGGTGGATCGGGAAACACCATATATTTT
j_gene: TRBJ2-1; v_gene: TRBV3-1/TRBV3-2; d_gene: .; abundance: .; CDR3aa: CASSHSSGRDYNEQFF; CDR3nt: TGTGCCAGCAGCCATTCATCGGGAAGAGACTACAATGAGCAGTTCTTC
j_gene: TRBJ2-7; v_gene: TRBV30; d_gene: .; abundance: .; CDR3aa: CAWSARAFLREQYF; CDR3nt: TGTGCCTGGAGTGCCAGGGCCTTCCTTCGCGAGCAGTACTTC
j_gene: TRBJ1-2; v_gene: TRBV28; d_gene: .; abundance: once; CDR3aa: CASSFSGVWDYGYTF; CDR3nt: TGTGCCAGCAGTTTCTCAGGGGTCTGGGACTATGGCTACACCTTC
j_gene: TRBJ1-1; v_gene: TRBV6-5; d_gene: .; abundance: .; CDR3aa: CASSPLVRLNTEAFF; CDR3nt: TGTGCCAGCAGTCCCCTGGTCCGATTGAACACTGAAGCTTTCTTT
j_gene: TRBJ2-1; v_gene: TRBV11-1; d_gene: TRBD1; abundance: once; CDR3aa: CASSFTGGDEQFF; CDR3nt: TGTGCCAGCAGCTTTACAGGGGGCGATGAGCAGTTCTTC
j_gene: TRBJ2-3; v_gene: TRBV7-3; d_gene: .; abundance: .; CDR3aa: CASSSYLRALQYF; CDR3nt: TGTGCCAGCAGCTCCTACTTGCGGGCCCTGCAGTATTTT
j_gene: TRBJ2-7; v_gene: TRBV19; d_gene: TRBD2; abundance: .; CDR3aa: CASSIEAGATYEQYF; CDR3nt: TGTGCCAGTAGTATTGAGGCGGGAGCCACCTACGAGCAGTACTTC
j_gene: TRBJ1-1; v_gene: TRBV27; d_gene: .; abundance: .; CDR3aa: CASSSPGQLNTEAFF; CDR3nt: TGTGCCAGCAGTTCCCCCGGACAGTTGAACACTGAAGCTTTCTTT
j_gene: TRBJ2-3; v_gene: TRBV7-2; d_gene: TRBD1; abundance: .; CDR3aa: CASSLVTGGNTDTQYF; CDR3nt: TGTGCCAGCAGCTTAGTGACAGGGGGCAACACAGATACGCAGTATTTT
j_gene: TRBJ1-3; v_gene: TRBV7-2; d_gene: .; abundance: .; CDR3aa: CASSFVLQGGSGNTIYF; CDR3nt: TGTGCCAGCAGCTTCGTCCTACAGGGTGGCTCTGGAAACACCATATATTTT
j_gene: TRBJ1-6; v_gene: TRBV6-5; d_gene: .; abundance: .; CDR3aa: CASSSSTYPGVSPLHF; CDR3nt: TGTGCCAGCAGTTCATCAACTTACCCGGGGGTGTCACCCCTCCACTTT
j_gene: TRBJ2-1; v_gene: TRBV7-7; d_gene: .; abundance: .; CDR3aa: CASSSGRGGSLNRHEQFF; CDR3nt: TGTGCCAGCAGCTCCGGCCGTGGGGGAAGCCTAAATCGCCATGAGCAGTTCTTC
j_gene: TRBJ2-1; v_gene: TRBV4-1; d_gene: TRBD2; abundance: .; CDR3aa: CASSQAGLAGESEQFF; CDR3nt: TGCGCCAGCAGCCAAGCGGGACTAGCGGGAGAAAGTGAGCAGTTCTTC
j_gene: TRBJ1-1; v_gene: TRBV5-8; d_gene: TRBD1; abundance: .; CDR3aa: CASSTNRGVNTEAFF; CDR3nt: TGTGCCAGCAGCACGAACAGGGGCGTGAACACTGAAGCTTTCTTT
j_gene: TRBJ1-2; v_gene: TRBV11-2; d_gene: .; abundance: .; CDR3aa: CASSFGAGYNYGYTF; CDR3nt: TGTGCCAGCAGCTTCGGGGCAGGGTATAACTATGGCTACACCTTC
j_gene: TRBJ1-3; v_gene: TRBV5-1; d_gene: TRBD1; abundance: .; CDR3aa: CASSPDRVGNTIYF; CDR3nt: TGCGCCAGCAGCCCCGACAGGGTTGGAAACACCATATATTTT
j_gene: TRBJ2-5; v_gene: TRBV9; d_gene: .; abundance: once; CDR3aa: CASSISGKETQYF; CDR3nt: TGTGCCAGCAGCATCAGTGGGAAAGAGACCCAGTACTTC
j_gene: TRBJ1-5; v_gene: TRBV18; d_gene: .; abundance: .; CDR3aa: CASSPFDPGAVAGQPQHF; CDR3nt: TGTGCCAGCTCACCGTTCGACCCGGGGGCGGTAGCCGGGCAGCCCCAGCATTTT
j_gene: TRBJ2-2; v_gene: TRBV28; d_gene: .; abundance: .; CDR3aa: CASSFGPYWNTGELFF; CDR3nt: TGTGCCAGCAGTTTCGGGCCCTACTGGAACACCGGGGAGCTGTTTTTT
j_gene: TRBJ1-1; v_gene: TRBV5-3; d_gene: TRBD1; abundance: once; CDR3aa: CARSRLKGQGGIDAEAFF; CDR3nt: TGTGCCAGAAGCAGATTAAAAGGACAGGGAGGAATTGATGCTGAAGCTTTCTTT
j_gene: TRBJ2-1; v_gene: TRBV7-6; d_gene: .; abundance: few; CDR3aa: CASSLLQGPYNEQFF; CDR3nt: TGTGCCAGCAGCTTACTTCAGGGTCCCTACAATGAGCAGTTCTTC